One and the same sample provided the 21 T cell receptor beta chains below, sequenced in a study of multiple sclerosis patients with progressive multifocal leukoencephalopathy. Measured with immunoSEQ multiplex PCR; TCRdb has only the in-frame clones, and not every one. The sample yields over 20,000 clones, around 90% seen once. The time point: around 13 months of natalizumab therapy. The sequenced sample was PBMCs, obtained from a patient treated with natalizumab. Receptors were obtained from a man aged 25 to 45 with multiple sclerosis.

The chain has TRBV4-3 and TRBJ2-1, with 13 bases matching TRBD2. Trimming at V came to 3 bases and at J to 4 bases, leaving 6 bases not matched to a gene. From germline, CDR1 is LGHNA and CDR2 YSLEER. CDR3 length: 17 residues. The CDR3 coding sequence is TGCGCCAGCAGCCAGACCACTAGCGGGAGGGCGTACAATGAGCAGTTCTTC. Translated: CASSQTTSGRAYNEQFF.

This rearrangement joins TRBV5-4 to TRBJ2-7; D unclear. Germline V gene data show CDR1 as SGHNT and CDR2 as YYREEE (reference sequence). V lost 4 bases to trimming and J lost 3 bases, with 11 bases between them. The CDR3 totals 13 residues. CDR3 loop: CASSTTDNYEQYV. The DNA of the CDR3 is TGTGCCAGCAGCACTACAGACAACTACGAGCAGTACGTC.

The chain combines TRBV7-7 with TRBJ2-5, with D tentatively TRBD2 (5 bases). CDR1 and CDR2 from the germline V gene are SSHAT and FNYEAQ (reference sequence). Trimming took 5 bases from V and 2 from J, leaving 12 bases between them. The CDR3 contains 14 residues. Here the CDR3 DNA reads TGTGCCAGCAGCGCAAGGACTGGGCAAGAGACCCAGTACTTC. This gives the protein CASSARTGQETQYF.

V and J are TRBV6-1 and TRBJ2-7; perhaps TRBD1 as D (5 bases). Germline CDR1 MNHNS, CDR2 SASEGT. V lost 1 base, J lost 3 bases, and 13 bases lay in between. This CDR3 spans 15 amino acids. CDR3 coding DNA: TGTGCCAGCAGTGAAGGGGGCGATGGAGTCTACGAGCAGTACTTC. This gives the protein CASSEGGDGVYEQYF.

V and J are TRBV7-7 and TRBJ2-3; 8 nucleotides line up with TRBD1. J was trimmed by 2 bases and V by 5 bases; bases with no gene match: 6. This CDR3 region has 15 residues. Germline V gene lookup returns CDR1 SSHAT and CDR2 FNYEAQ (reference sequence). The CDR3 reads CASSQDRAFTDTQYF. CDR3 DNA sequence: TGTGCCAGCAGCCAGGACAGGGCCTTCACAGATACGCAGTATTTT.

The genes are TRBV10-3 and TRBJ2-5; D might be TRBD1 (6 bases). CDR1 ENHRY and CDR2 SYGVKD come from the germline V gene. The V end was cut by 9 bases, the J end by 5 bases, with 13 bases between. The CDR3 is 12 amino acids. In DNA form, the CDR3 reads TGTGCCATGGGGGCAGGGGAGGAGACCCAGTACTTC. The encoded protein is CAMGAGEETQYF.

V gene TRBV7-9 combines with J gene TRBJ2-1; the match to TRBD2 covers 7 bases. The CDR3 loop spans 14 amino acids. Germline CDR1 and CDR2: SEHNR and FQNEAQ (reference sequence). Trimming took 4 bases from V and 0 from J; bases not matched to a gene: 0. The CDR3 DNA is TGTGCCAGCAGCTGGACTAGCTCCTACAATGAGCAGTTCTTC. Amino acid sequence: CASSWTSSYNEQFF.

In nucleotides, the CDR3 is TGCGCCAGCAGCGCGCAGGGGCCTGATGAAAAACTGTTTTTT. This gives the protein CASSAQGPDEKLFF. The genes are TRBV5-1 and TRBJ1-4; a weak D match, TRBD1 (6 bases). Germline assignment: CDR1 SGHRS and CDR2 YFSETQ. The CDR3 runs 14 residues. Trimming removed 4 bases from V and 6 bases from J, with 13 bases in between.

The chain couples TRBV5-6 to TRBJ1-2; the D is unclear. This CDR3 spans 15 amino acids. V dropped 2 bases and J dropped 6 bases, with 17 bases sitting between them. The germline V gene encodes CDR1 SGHDT and CDR2 YYEEEE. The CDR3 is CASSLYLGRGDGYTF. For the CDR3, the DNA is TGTGCCAGCAGCTTATACCTTGGGCGGGGAGATGGCTACACCTTC.

The chain is built from TRBV5-4 and TRBJ1-2; D is undetermined. The CDR3 loop spans 12 amino acids. The germline V gene encodes CDR1 SGHNT and CDR2 YYREEE (reference sequence). V was trimmed by 3 bases and J by 7 bases, leaving 10 bases between them. The DNA of the CDR3 is TGTGCCAGCAGCTCCAGGCAGCTTGGCTACACCTTC. Translating it yields CASSSRQLGYTF. The variable domain in full, with the rest retrieved from reference TRBV5-4 and TRBJ1-2, is ETGVTQSPTHLIKTRGQQVTLRCSSQSGHNTVSWYQQALGQGPQFIFQYYREEENGRGNFPPRFSGLQFPNYSSELNVNALELDDSALYLCASSSRQLGYTFGSGTRLTVV.

V usage is TRBV6-6 and J usage is TRBJ2-7, with 9 bases that match TRBD2. CDR1 is MNHNY, CDR2 SVGAGI, per germline (reference sequence). V trimming: 6 bases; J trimming: 3 bases; junction bases outside the gene matches: 6. The CDR3 covers 14 residues. The CDR3 DNA sequence: TGTGCCAGCAGATCTCCTAGCGGGAACTACGAGCAGTACTTC. It codes for CASRSPSGNYEQYF.

This chain joins TRBV27 and TRBJ2-7, with a weak D call TRBD2 (6 bases). CDR3 length: 14 residues. Between the trimmed V and J ends, which lost 2 bases and 5 bases, there was a span of 13 bases. Per the germline V gene, CDR1 is MNHEY and CDR2 is SMNVEV (reference sequence). The CDR3 sequence: CASSLRRGSHEQYF. CDR3 nucleotide sequence: TGTGCCAGCAGTTTACGTCGGGGGTCCCACGAGCAGTACTTC.

This clone was seen more than once but under ten times. V usage is TRBV7-9 and J usage is TRBJ1-2, with TRBD1 matching 7 bases. Looked up from germline, CDR1 is SEHNR and CDR2 is FQNEAQ (reference sequence). The CDR3 sequence is 13 residues long. Germline trimming cut 5 bases from V and 2 bases from J; bases unmatched to any gene: 2. DNA for the CDR3: TGTGCCAGCAGCGTGGGACAGAACTATGGCTACACCTTC. Translation: CASSVGQNYGYTF.

This chain links TRBV10-3 with TRBJ1-3, with 7 bases fitting TRBD1. V lost 5 bases, J lost 2 bases, and 6 bases stayed unmatched. Germline lookup yields CDR1 ENHRY and CDR2 SYGVKD. This CDR3 has 15 amino acids. Here the CDR3 reads CAISQLQGTGNTIYF. CDR3 nucleotide sequence: TGTGCCATCAGTCAATTACAGGGGACTGGAAACACCATATATTTT.

The chain couples TRBV18 to TRBJ1-6; D possibly corresponds to TRBD1 (6 bases). This CDR3 comprises 13 residues. Trimming left V 5 bases short and J 7 bases short, with 9 bases between. Looked up from germline, CDR1 is KGHSH and CDR2 is LQKENI. For the CDR3, the DNA is TGTGCCAGCTCAGGGGGGCAGAATTCACCCCTCCACTTT. It yields the protein CASSGGQNSPLHF.

The CDR3 region is CASSLAITDTQYF. As DNA, the CDR3 is TGTGCCAGCAGCTTAGCTATCACAGATACGCAGTATTTT. The chain couples TRBV7-2 to TRBJ2-3, with D uncertain. Germline CDR1 is SGHTA and CDR2 is FQGNSA. The V gene lost 0 bases and the J gene lost 2 bases, with 3 bases spanning the gap. This CDR3 is 13 amino acids long. Variable domain in full (rest from reference TRBV7-2 and TRBJ2-3): GAGVSQSPSNKVTEKGKDVELRCDPISGHTALYWYRQSLGQGLEFLIYFQGNSAPDKSGLPSDRFSAERTGGSVSTLTIQRTQQEDSAVYLCASSLAITDTQYFGPGTRLTVL.

The chain links TRBV2 to TRBJ1-1; D may be TRBD1 (5 bases). The germline CDR1 and CDR2 sequences are SNHLY and FYNNEI. Trimming left V 10 bases short and J 3 bases short, with 12 bases between. This CDR3 contains 12 residues. CDR3 protein: CAITTVYTEAFF. For the CDR3, the DNA is TGTGCCATCACGACAGTGTACACTGAAGCTTTCTTT.

V is TRBV29-1 and J is TRBJ1-1; no definite D call. V was trimmed by 4 bases and J by 3 bases, leaving 15 bases between them. The CDR3 has 14 amino acids. The V gene's germline CDR1 is SQVTM and CDR2 ANQGSEA. Written as DNA, the CDR3 is TGCAGCGTTGCGACCCGGACGAAACACACTGAAGCTTTCTTT. This encodes CSVATRTKHTEAFF.

This clone came up once. The genes are TRBV30 and TRBJ2-3; D may be TRBD2 (6 bases). Trimming cost V 2 bases and J 5 bases, with 17 bases left between them. The CDR3 has 15 residues. CDR1 and CDR2 from the germline V gene are GTSNPN and SVGIG (reference sequence). The CDR3 region has the DNA TGTGCCTGGAGTCGGGCTAGCCTGGGAGGAGATACGCAGTATTTT. Protein: CAWSRASLGGDTQYF.

V is TRBV10-3 and J is TRBJ2-7; D is unclear. V was shortened by 0 bases and J by 7 bases, with 10 bases between the two germline ends. CDR1 is ENHRY and CDR2 is SYGVKD in the germline V gene. The CDR3 totals 13 residues. The DNA for the CDR3 is TGTGCCATCAGTGAGTCGAACATCTGGGAGCAGTACTTC. Protein: CAISESNIWEQYF.

The chain carries TRBV18 and TRBJ1-4; possible D gene TRBD1, 5 bases. The V end was cut by 3 bases, the J end by 7 bases, with 12 bases between. Germline CDR1 KGHSH, CDR2 LQKENI. This CDR3 is 14 amino acids long. This chain's CDR3 is CASSPGEVSEKLFF. CDR3 sequence (DNA): TGTGCCAGCTCACCGGGGGAGGTCAGTGAAAAACTGTTTTTT.